One T cell receptor beta chain is described in this entry. These data belong to a study of T cells in localized non-small cell lung cancer. Profiled with immunoSEQ multiplex PCR; TCRdb holds only in-frame clones, not every one. The sample holds some 2,700 clones; around a sixth are singletons and the top ten take roughly an eighth. The CDR3 totals 14 residues. Germline CDR1 and CDR2: SGHNT and YENEEA. The V end was cut by 4 bases, the J end by 1 base, with 10 bases between. This receptor was identified in a man between 40 and 70 years old with stage I lung adenocarcinoma. This sequence joins TRBV11-3 and TRBJ2-5, with a possible D match to TRBD2 (6 bases). The sequencing here drew on lung tumor tissue, taken before any cancer treatment. CDR3 region: CASSWSGSQETQYF. The CDR3 DNA is TGTGCCAGCAGCTGGAGCGGGTCCCAAGAGACCCAGTACTTC.